This is a list of T cell receptor beta chains from one sample in a study of T cells in Graves' hyperthyroidism and ophthalmopathy. TCRdb used MiXCR to reprocess the multiplex PCR reads, holding one entry per CDR3 protein. The sample comprises 300,000 to 450,000 distinct CDR3 sequences, about a sixth of which are singletons, and 25% to 30% rests with the top ten. Sequenced input: blood. These receptors came from a woman aged 18-35 years with Graves' hyperthyroidism that later progressed to Graves' ophthalmopathy. CDR3s leave out the opening cysteine and the closing phenylalanine or tryptophan. Size is stated for part of the rows, as once, few or many counts, or as a class when the clone is expanded.

CDR3	size	V	J
AWKKVNTEAF	many	TRBV30	TRBJ1-1
SASAGNTQETQY	many	TRBV20-1	TRBJ2-5
ASKRGAEGLIYEQY	.	TRBV27	TRBJ2-7
ASSLWISGELGGGYT	many	TRBV28	TRBJ1-2
ASSSRITSHGYT	.	TRBV27	TRBJ1-2
ASSHVAGVLTDTQY	many	TRBV4-3	TRBJ2-3
ASRRAGTDHGYT	few	TRBV7-9	TRBJ1-2
ASSWRLAGAQETRY	.	TRBV5-8	TRBJ2-5
SARGNNYGYT	many	TRBV20-1	TRBJ1-2
ASSLASTGTRNEQF	.	TRBV4-3	TRBJ2-1
ASSLGPRQVESPLH	many	TRBV13	TRBJ1-6
ASSPPFNMYEQY	.	TRBV9	TRBJ2-7
ASSFSTRRGQPQH	many	TRBV28	TRBJ1-5
ASSLKQGRIHEQF	many	TRBV28	TRBJ2-1
AWSVQGGEANEQF	many	TRBV30	TRBJ2-1
ASSSSRGSHEQY	.	TRBV4-1	TRBJ2-7
SAMSSKTPLYNEQF	many	TRBV20-1	TRBJ2-1
AGTRGAKGETQY	few	TRBV30	TRBJ2-5
ASSAATSGLEQF	few	TRBV10-1	TRBJ2-1
SARNVADDNEQF	many	TRBV20-1	TRBJ2-1
SAIGTGELF	.	TRBV20-1	TRBJ2-2
ASSAIRGRYYGYT	many	TRBV28	TRBJ1-2
ATSRGTGDTEAF	once	TRBV24-1	TRBJ1-1
ASSSGQLELF	many	TRBV11-2	TRBJ2-2
ASSLVRDTLNTGELF	many	TRBV12-3/TRBV12-4	TRBJ2-2
ASSRGDGQDNEQF	.	TRBV4-2	TRBJ2-1
ASSYQGDTYEQY	.	TRBV6-2/TRBV6-3	TRBJ2-7
ASSLVQGLTYEQY	.	TRBV7-9	TRBJ2-7
ASSFAGVGTGELF	few	TRBV5-1	TRBJ2-2
ASSIRTGKAVTEAF	many	TRBV27	TRBJ1-1
ASSLGGMGNQPQH	.	TRBV7-9	TRBJ1-5
SAHGTMSANEQY	many	TRBV20-1	TRBJ2-7
AWAGAANIQY	many	TRBV30	TRBJ2-4
ASSRQLANTGELF	many	TRBV11-2	TRBJ2-2
ASSPSIYQPQH	few	TRBV27	TRBJ1-5
ASLGVAGELF	many	TRBV28	TRBJ2-2
ASSRSIRTPMRNTIY	few	TRBV28	TRBJ1-3
ASSLKDSYEQY	many	TRBV27	TRBJ2-7
ASSVGLADTDTQY	few	TRBV9	TRBJ2-3
ASRSAGAGTEAF	many	TRBV5-1	TRBJ1-1
ASSPGGGLNQPQH	many	TRBV11-1	TRBJ1-5
ATTGASEAF	few	TRBV19	TRBJ1-1
SARTFYNEQF	few	TRBV20-1	TRBJ2-1
ASSFPRRDNTDTQY	many	TRBV28	TRBJ2-3
ASSLDRVQETQY	few	TRBV7-2	TRBJ2-5
ASSLAGAPGANVLT	few	TRBV5-1	TRBJ2-6
ASSHDRGLGEKLF	few	TRBV12-3/TRBV12-4	TRBJ1-4
ASSEWSDGSGRGGEQY	many	TRBV2	TRBJ2-7
ASSHDGGIEAF	many	TRBV16	TRBJ1-1
ASSSGNSNQPQH	many	TRBV6-1	TRBJ1-5
SVEGKGSNSYNEQF	.	TRBV29-1	TRBJ2-1
ASSLGGAGGLEQF	many	TRBV11-2	TRBJ2-1
ASSLLSWGAEQETQY	many	TRBV12-3/TRBV12-4	TRBJ2-5
ASSPPGLAGNNNEQF	many	TRBV7-9	TRBJ2-1
ASSQVGGGTEAF	many	TRBV3-1	TRBJ1-1
ASSLGSRVGSYEQY	many	TRBV11-2	TRBJ2-7
ASSLVAGEGNEQF	many	TRBV7-2	TRBJ2-1
SATTGTGVYNEQF	.	TRBV20-1	TRBJ2-1
SARGPVAGMVPTYEQY	many	TRBV20-1	TRBJ2-7
ASSLRENGNNEQF	many	TRBV7-3	TRBJ2-1